These 5 T cell receptor beta chains originate from one sample sequenced in a study of shared clonotypes between healthy human individuals. Measured with immunoSEQ multiplex PCR; TCRdb has only the in-frame clones, and not every one. The profile covers about 2.5 million clones, with about 90% appearing a single time and 0.37% taken by the ten largest. The sequenced sample consisted of naive CD4+ T cells from PBMCs. Described subset: CD45RA+ positively selected. These receptors were collected from a man between 18 and 35 years old in good health. Some clones in this sample may be carry-over from other donors' samples.

This clone occurred a few times. This chain connects TRBV7-9 to TRBJ1-1; 9 nucleotides align to TRBD1. V lost 5 bases to trimming and J lost 6 bases; unmatched junction nucleotides: 7. Germline V CDR1 and CDR2: SEHNR, FQNEAQ (reference sequence). The CDR3 runs to 14 residues. Written as DNA, the CDR3 is TGTGCCAGCAGCGCCAGGACAGGGGACGCTGAAGCTTTCTTT. It translates to CASSARTGDAEAFF.

DNA of the CDR3: TGTGCCAGCGGCCGGTCTACGCAGGATGGCTACACCTTC. Encoded protein: CASGRSTQDGYTF. The chain recombines TRBV6-5 with TRBJ1-2; D is unclear. Trimming took 8 bases from V and 6 from J, leaving 16 bases between them. CDR1 and CDR2 from the germline V gene are MNHEY and SVGAGI. CDR3 length equals 13 residues.

V is TRBV7-9 and J is TRBJ2-5, with 10 bases that match TRBD1. The tail of the sequence fits TRBJ2-7 better, so the J call may be wrong. The CDR3 loop spans 15 amino acids. The V gene's germline CDR1 is SEHNR and CDR2 FQNEAQ (reference sequence). CDR3 region: CASSLSPGTGDEQYF. CDR3 nucleotides: TGTGCCAGCAGCCTCTCCCCCGGGACAGGGGACGAGCAGTACTTC.

The rearrangement uses TRBV9 and TRBJ2-2; 8 positions agree with TRBD2. The germline CDR1 and CDR2 sequences are SGDLS and YYNGEE. Trimming removed 4 bases from V and 1 base from J; junction bases left unmatched: 9. This CDR3 comprises 17 residues. The CDR3: CASSILPGLVNTGELFF. The DNA of the CDR3 is TGTGCCAGCAGCATCCTTCCGGGACTAGTGAACACCGGGGAGCTGTTTTTT.

Only one count was recorded for this clone. Compared with germline, one end of the junction differs, possibly owing to a read error. The rearrangement joins TRBV11-2 to TRBJ2-1; D might be TRBD1 (6 bases). CDR3 size: 12 residues. CDR1 and CDR2 from the germline V gene are SGHAT and FQNNGV. This CDR3 reads CASSPAPRGEIF. In DNA form, the CDR3 reads TGTGCCAGCAGCCCCGCCCCCAGGGGCGAGATCTTC.